A selection of T cell receptor beta chains follows, all from one sample in a study of identical twins' blood T cells. TCRdb passed the 5' RACE reads through MiXCR, listing each CDR3 protein once. The sample lists 330 or so distinct CDR3 sequences, over 60% occurring once. The sequenced sample was PBMCs. Source of these receptors: a woman between 18 and 50 years old in good health. Each CDR3 is given with its conserved first and last residue. Fields, in order: D gene, V gene, J gene, clone size, CDR3 protein, CDR3 DNA. A D gene is named only where the DNA matches it firmly. The size field is filled for only some rows; it gives once, few, many or a size class.

>-|TRBV7-1|TRBJ1-1|-
CASSSRDDAFF
TGTGCCAGCAGCTCCAGGGACGACGCTTTCTTT
>-|TRBV6-4|TRBJ1-2|few
CASSDVDDHTDYTF
TGTGCCAGCAGTGACGTGGACGACCATACCGACTACACCTTC
>-|TRBV6-5|TRBJ1-3|few
CASRYRPGNTIYF
TGTGCCAGCAGGTATCGACCCGGAAACACCATATATTTT
>-|TRBV6-2/TRBV6-3|TRBJ1-1|few
CASSQMNTEAFF
TGTGCCAGCAGTCAGATGAACACTGAAGCTTTCTTT
>-|TRBV7-6|TRBJ2-2|-
CASSLRRTGELFF
TGTGCCAGCAGCTTAAGAAGAACCGGGGAGCTGTTTTTT
>-|TRBV6-2/TRBV6-3|TRBJ1-6|-
CASFNFNSPLHF
TGTGCCAGCTTTAATTTTAATTCACCCCTCCACTTT
>TRBD1|TRBV18|TRBJ1-6|few
CASSPDRALSPLHF
TGTGCCAGCTCACCTGACAGGGCATTATCACCCCTCCACTTT
>TRBD2|TRBV18|TRBJ2-1|-
CASSSYSGQRGNEQFF
TGTGCCAGCTCATCCTATAGCGGGCAACGCGGAAATGAGCAGTTCTTC
>-|TRBV7-2|TRBJ2-7|-
CASSLAFLSYEQYF
TGTGCCAGCAGCTTAGCTTTCCTCTCCTACGAGCAGTACTTC
>-|TRBV12-3/TRBV12-4|TRBJ1-5|-
CASSSNRDQPQHF
TGTGCCAGCAGTTCCAACAGGGATCAGCCCCAGCATTTT
>-|TRBV24-1|TRBJ2-3|-
CATSDPKDTQYF
TGTGCCACCAGTGATCCTAAAGATACGCAGTATTTT
>TRBD1|TRBV12-3/TRBV12-4|TRBJ1-5|-
CASSSDGQGGQPRHF
TGTGCCAGCAGTTCCGACGGACAGGGGGGACAGCCCCGGCATTTT
>-|TRBV6-5|TRBJ1-1|-
CASSYQGSTEAFF
TGTGCCAGCAGTTACCAGGGATCCACTGAAGCTTTCTTT
>-|TRBV29-1|TRBJ1-1|few
CSVEWGSEAFF
TGCAGCGTTGAATGGGGCTCTGAAGCTTTCTTT
>-|TRBV28|TRBJ2-7|-
CASGWGYEQYF
TGTGCCAGCGGTTGGGGTTACGAGCAGTACTTC
>-|TRBV6-1|TRBJ1-6|few
CASSKQTLFLSPLHF
TGTGCCAGCAGTAAACAGACACTTTTCCTTTCACCCCTCCACTTT
>TRBD2|TRBV20-1|TRBJ2-2|-
CSASLAEANTGELFF
TGCAGTGCTAGCCTAGCGGAGGCCAACACCGGGGAGCTGTTTTTT
>TRBD2|TRBV6-4|TRBJ2-1|-
CASSDNSGGNEQFF
TGTGCCAGCAGTGACAATTCGGGGGGAAATGAGCAGTTCTTC
>-|TRBV6-5|TRBJ1-1|hyperexpanded
CASSYFPGRGTEAFF
TGTGCCAGCAGTTACTTTCCAGGGAGGGGGACTGAAGCTTTCTTT
>-|TRBV6-1|TRBJ1-3|-
CASREQGSGNTLYF
TGTGCCAGCAGAGAACAGGGCTCTGGAAACACCTTATATTTT
>TRBD2|TRBV11-3|TRBJ2-1|few
CASSSSGTAYNEQFF
TGTGCCAGCAGCTCGAGCGGGACGGCCTACAATGAGCAGTTCTTC
>TRBD1|TRBV24-1|TRBJ1-2|few
CATSDSHRGAAGYTF
TGTGCCACCAGTGATTCACACAGGGGAGCGGCTGGCTACACCTTC